This passage covers 4 T cell receptor beta chains from one sample sequenced in a study of control samples from healthy donors and cancer patients. Some clones are missing from TCRdb's copy, which holds only in-frame ones; the method was immunoSEQ multiplex PCR. The sample has roughly 80,000 clones, nearly 90% seen once. Sequenced: blood. The receptors were sampled from a man between 45 and 60 years old in good health.

The gene calls are TRBV4-1 and TRBJ1-4; D uncertain. Germline V gives CDR1 MGHRA, CDR2 YSYEKL. The V and J ends lost 4 bases and 8 bases respectively, with 11 bases between them. The length of the CDR3 is 13 residues. In DNA form, the CDR3 reads TGCGCCAGCAGCCCCTGGATTGGGGAAAAACTGTTTTTT. Translated: CASSPWIGEKLFF.

The count of this clone is one. The chain is built from TRBV27 and TRBJ2-1; TRBD2 aligns across 7 bases. V lost 7 bases and J lost 2; bases outside the gene matches: 8. CDR1 and CDR2 from the germline V gene are MNHEY and SMNVEV (reference sequence). CDR3 length equals 15 residues. DNA for the CDR3: TGTGCCAGCAACCATGGACTAGTAACCTACAATGAGCAGTTCTTC. This sequence encodes CASNHGLVTYNEQFF.

This chain joins TRBV4-1 and TRBJ1-5, with 9 bases that match TRBD1. V was clipped by 3 bases and J by 6 bases; unmatched bases: 6. The CDR3 extends over 15 amino acids. Germline V gene lookup returns CDR1 MGHRA and CDR2 YSYEKL. CDR3 nucleotide sequence: TGCGCCAGCAGCCAGGGTACAGGGGGCTTTCAGCCCCAGCATTTT. It codes for CASSQGTGGFQPQHF.

V is TRBV19 and J is TRBJ2-7; D unresolved. The germline V and J ends were trimmed by 6 bases and 4 bases, with 7 bases remaining between them. Looked up from germline, CDR1 is LNHDA and CDR2 is SQIVND (reference sequence). The CDR3 spans 11 residues. CDR3 protein: CASRPGYEQYF. The CDR3 DNA reads TGTGCCAGTAGACCGGGTTACGAGCAGTACTTC.